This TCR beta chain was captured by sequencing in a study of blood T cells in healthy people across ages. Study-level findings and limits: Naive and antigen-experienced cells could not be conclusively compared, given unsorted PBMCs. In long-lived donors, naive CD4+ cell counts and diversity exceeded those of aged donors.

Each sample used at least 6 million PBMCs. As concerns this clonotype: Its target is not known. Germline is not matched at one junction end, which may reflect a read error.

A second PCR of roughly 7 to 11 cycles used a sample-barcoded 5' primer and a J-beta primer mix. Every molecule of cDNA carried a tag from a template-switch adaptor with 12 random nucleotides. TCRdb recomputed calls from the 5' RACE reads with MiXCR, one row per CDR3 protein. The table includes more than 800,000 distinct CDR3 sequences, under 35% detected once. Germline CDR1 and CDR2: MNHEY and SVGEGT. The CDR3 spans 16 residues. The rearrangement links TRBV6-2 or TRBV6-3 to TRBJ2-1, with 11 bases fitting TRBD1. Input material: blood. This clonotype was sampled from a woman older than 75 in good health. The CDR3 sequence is CASSSVAGQGVNEQFF. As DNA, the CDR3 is TGCGCCAGTAGTTCCGTTGCGGGACAGGGGGTGAATGAGCAGTTCTTC.